This TCR beta chain was captured in a study of blood T cell repertoires in COVID-19. The wider study: The samples span acute and convalescent COVID-19 from the United States, Italy and Spain. Sample material is recorded as cDNA or gDNA derived from T cells, B-cell-depleted T cells, or PBMCs.

As processed by the authors: Estimation of nucleated cell counts was performed using reference gene primer amplification. The data were produced by immunoSEQ multiplex PCR, yet TCRdb's version contains in-frame clones alone and is incomplete. V, J and clone size are those of that table, while D and trimming were read from the DNA. This sample has roughly 100,000 clones, with 70% to 80% found just once. Germline CDR1 is SGDLS and CDR2 is YYNGEE. CDR3 size: 14 residues. Trimming removed 5 bases at V and 5 bases at J, with 16 bases between. The sequenced material came from peripheral blood. The sequence was collected from a man between 60 and 75 years old with active or convalescent COVID-19. The chain carries TRBV9 and TRBJ1-1; no clear D gene. CDR3 residues: CASSDSDGGTEAFF. CDR3 nucleotide sequence: TGTGCCAGCAGTGACTCGGACGGCGGGACTGAAGCTTTCTTT.